This T cell receptor (beta chain) was profiled in a study of regulatory T cells in long-lasting Graves disease (dated by TCRdb to about 2021). Concerning the study at large: Antithyroid drugs had been taken for less than 3 months by newly diagnosed Graves' disease patients. Persistent Graves' disease patients were compared with newly diagnosed Graves' disease patients by peripheral blood TCR sequencing and RNA sequencing. The study was registered as a clinical trial and conducted in China. A total of about 33 samples underwent TCR sequencing, from some 13 patients with persistent Graves' disease and some 20 patients with newly diagnosed Graves' disease.

The junction carries 7 bases between V and J, which are trimmed by 1 base and 3 bases respectively. The CDR3 numbers 13 residues from cysteine through phenylalanine. The retained sequence is limited to the CDR3, 39 bases, with the frame set at the first base. The germline V gene (reference sequence) yields SGHNT for CDR1 and YYREEE for CDR2. What the study reported, not specific to this receptor: Persistent Graves' disease patients showed lower TCR Shannon entropy and fewer highly expanded clones than newly diagnosed patients, suggesting clonal expansion. Sequencing and analysis were restricted to the TCR beta chain. More public clonotypes were shared among persistent patients (approximately 3,000) than among newly diagnosed patients (approximately 1,000). Preferential use of TRBV28, TRBJ1-2 and TRBJ2-5 was observed in persistent disease, whereas TRBV20-1 and TRBJ2-1 were favored in newly diagnosed disease. As a limitation, the authors acknowledged that the small sample size may reduce accuracy. The study examined only peripheral blood because the primary lesion, thyroid tissue, could not be accessed.

The method behind the library was multiplex PCR. Sequenced on an Illumina HiSeq 4000. iRepertoire HTBI primers and Arm-PCR amplification of CDR3 regions were used to construct TCR beta libraries. Before sequencing, the PCR products underwent gel purification. The original pipeline was this. Gene usage analysis of CDR3 amino acid clonotypes used the 55 to 80 TRBV and 14 to 15 TRBJ segments found across samples. Filtered high-quality paired reads were merged into contigs using COPE and FqMerger. BLAST was used to align contigs to IMGT TRBV, TRBD and TRBJ reference genes, and CDR3 was defined according to IMGT. Any clonotype with a frequency above 0.1% was classified as a highly expanded clone. Shannon entropy served as the measure of repertoire diversity, while the Gini coefficient captured V-J evenness. A clonotype found in more than one individual was treated as public. TCRdb trimmed the raw reads at Q25, called clones with MiXCR and kept productive beta chains. Identical CDR3 protein sequences are pooled into one entry, listed with their most common genes and DNA. TCRdb, not the original authors, processed these V and J calls. A total of 410,000 or so distinct CDR3 sequences appear in this sample, more than 12% of them only once. The top ten clonotypes cover 16% of the sample.

This specimen's time point label, interpreted: newly diagnosed GD, antithyroid drugs for less than 3 months. For both TCR sequencing and RNA sequencing, RNA was extracted from PBMCs using TRIzol. The diagnosis of Graves' disease was made according to American Thyroid Association guidelines. Recruitment of patients was carried out at an endocrinology department in Xi'an, China. Each patient gave 9 to 10 milliliters of peripheral blood, collected in an EDTA anticoagulant tube. Ficoll Paque Plus density gradient separation was used to isolate PBMCs, and no further T cell sorting was performed. An Agilent 2100 Bioanalyzer and agarose gel were used to check RNA quality, while a NanoDrop 2000 measured RNA concentration. This clonotype was detected a few times. Its specific antigen is unknown. No base quality values were provided; no much bigger clone lies one nucleotide off. These sequences were also reported in another study, on T cells in Graves' hyperthyroidism and ophthalmopathy. As the second publication notes: Stable Graves' hyperthyroidism was defined as the absence of progression to ophthalmopathy over 18 months of follow-up. The hyperthyroidism patients were between 18 and 65 years old and newly diagnosed, with a disease duration of less than 2 months. Any patient with an uncontrolled infection, another autoimmune disease, pregnancy or lactation was excluded. Diagnoses were based on clinical symptoms, serum thyroxine and TRAb, thyroid ultrasound and orbital computed tomography. The TCR CDR3 was subjected to a first round of RT-PCR using the HTBI primer set and the Qiagen OneStep RT-PCR kit. Most expanded thyroid clonotypes (frequency above 0.001) were also detected in blood, a finding suggesting that blood repertoires may reflect thyroid immune responses. Ophthalmopathy was separated from stable hyperthyroidism by a 13 V-J signature model, with approximately 86% sensitivity and 81% to 82% specificity obtained in cross-validation and 80%/75% obtained in testing. In validation, the model predicted progression to ophthalmopathy a median of about 5.9 months before onset, with about 70% sensitivity and roughly 72% specificity. To identify TCR V-J signatures that set the groups apart, the researchers used a discovery cohort of 90 to 100 patients, made up of around 40 with Graves' ophthalmopathy and 57 with stable Graves' hyperthyroidism. Whether ophthalmopathy could be predicted prospectively was tested in an independent validation cohort made up of some 20 hyperthyroidism patients plus 17 patients who later progressed to ophthalmopathy. The roughly 91 discovery patients were randomly split 7:3 into training and test sets. In more than 5 Graves' hyperthyroidism patients, the study also compared T-cell repertoires from thyroid tissue with T-cell repertoires from blood. Following sampling, methimazole starting at 30 mg daily was given to hyperthyroidism patients, and high-dose intravenous methylprednisolone was given to ophthalmopathy patients. The libraries were constructed in a second round of multiplex PCR and then size-selected and purified. The libraries were sequenced on an Illumina HiSeq2000 using paired-end 100 bp reads. SOAPnuke was used to process the raw data, removing reads that contained adapters or uncalled bases, had a mean Phred below 15, or lacked an exact match to the constant primer or identifier. High-quality paired reads were merged using COPE v1.2.5, and each unique nucleotide sequence was defined as a clonotype. MiTCR v1.1 was used to align the clonotypes against IMGT TRBV, TRBD and TRBJ reference segments. Only V-J combinations with frequency above 0.0001, covering 99.2% of repertoires, were analysed. The TCS score was defined as F50 (clonal expansion) divided by E x V (chaos), with BLOSUM62-based TCRdist calculated between CDR3 peptides within each V-J. Welch's t-statistics and random forest reduced just over 500 V-J features to 13, which were used in a naive Bayes classifier (R e1071). Sample size was not statistically predetermined, and investigators were not blinded to group allocation. The paper reports TCR Vbeta CDR3 sequencing of some 140 peripheral blood samples: approximately 43 ophthalmopathy, around 80 hyperthyroidism and approximately 17 progressor patients.

The TCR was taken from a woman aged 30 to 39 with Graves disease. Donor details come from another sample of the same person, matched by shared clones. This receptor chain uses TRBV5-4 and TRBJ2-5; the D gene is not confidently resolved. Sequenced here: peripheral blood mononuclear cells (PBMCs), sampled at new diagnosis, from a patient treated with antithyroid drugs. DNA sequence: TGTGCCAGCAGCTTGAATACAGAAGAGACCCAGTACTTC. Its coded protein is CASSLNTEETQYF.